This T cell receptor (beta chain) was retrieved from a study of blood T cell repertoires in COVID-19. About the study: The United States, Italy and Spain supplied acute and convalescent COVID-19 samples. The cDNA or gDNA used as material had been derived from T cells, B-cell-depleted T cells, or PBMCs.

The germline V and J ends were trimmed by 2 bases and 7 bases, with 6 bases remaining between them. CDR3 size: 12 residues. CDR1 is MNHEY and CDR2 is SVGEGT in the germline V gene. In the study's own analysis: Scientists estimated how many nucleated cells there were by amplifying reference gene primers. Sequenced by immunoSEQ multiplex PCR; TCRdb stores in-frame clones only, minus some. V, J and clone size are those of that table, while D and trimming were read from the DNA. This sample yields about 210,000 clones, of which roughly nine tenths are seen a single time; 0.72% belongs to the top ten. This clone showed up just once.

The receptor was derived from a man aged 40-49 years with acute or convalescent COVID-19. The V call is TRBV6-2 or TRBV6-3, the J call TRBJ2-1; possible D gene TRBD2, 5 bases. Specimen: peripheral blood. CDR3 loop: CASSYPGNEQFF. In DNA, the CDR3 is TGTGCCAGCAGTTACCCGGGAAATGAGCAGTTCTTC.